This TCR beta chain is from a study of cytomegalovirus exposure and HLA in healthy donors. Study in general: The study's early data release held about 85 million unique TCRs from HLA-typed donors. Study-wide results and caveats: The authors enumerated roughly 180 TCR beta chains as linked to cytomegalovirus. Later on, an analysis found that several of the most significant clusters appeared to be linked to common viral pathogens, which included parvovirus B19. A previous analysis found most TCR beta V segments productive roughly 90% or roughly 30% of the time.

The PCR used 60 Vbeta and 13 Jbeta primers. Method: immunoSEQ multiplex PCR; TCRdb's copy keeps in-frame clones and lacks some. The data contain 100,000 to 150,000 clones, approximately 85% of them seen just once; the ten biggest clones take up about 1.5%. Worth noting for this clone: Antigen unknown.

The CDR3 length is 15 residues. V dropped 7 bases and J dropped 6; count of bases not matched to a gene: 12. Per germline, CDR1 MNHEY and CDR2 SVGAGI. This clonotype was obtained from a boy younger than 18 in good health and CMV-seronegative. The sequencing input was PBMCs. This chain joins TRBV6-5 and TRBJ2-3, with 8 bases fitting TRBD2. The CDR3 loop reads CASTPGGLAADTQYF. CDR3 bases: TGTGCCAGCACCCCAGGCGGACTAGCAGCGGATACGCAGTATTTT.